The sequence of this T cell receptor (beta chain) was determined in a study of T-cell reconstitution after alpha-beta-depleted transplantation in children. Unique molecular identifiers were used to barcode this TCRbeta library. Via MiXCR, TCRdb re-called the PCR reads, giving one row per CDR3 protein. The table lists about 690,000 distinct CDR3 sequences, around 17% of them singletons. The CDR3 has 14 residues. Germline CDR1 and CDR2: SGHTA and FQGNSA. The ends were cut back, 5 bases at V and 6 bases at J, with 14 bases in the middle. The starting material was PBMCs from the stem cell graft donor, obtained from the stem cell graft. This sequence was found in a human donor who donated a stem cell graft to a child with acute myeloid leukemia. The rearrangement joins TRBV7-2 to TRBJ2-1; possibly TRBD1 for D (6 bases). CDR3 residues: CASSPQGWTNEQFF. CDR3 DNA: TGTGCCAGCAGCCCCCAGGGGTGGACCAATGAGCAGTTCTTC.